This TCR beta chain was recorded in a study of blood T cell repertoires in COVID-19 (dated by TCRdb to the early 2020s). Concerning the study at large: The collaborator samples originated in the United States, Italy and Spain and spanned the acute and convalescent phases of COVID-19. The material from the prospective study consisted of cDNA or gDNA derived from T cells, B-cell-depleted T cells, or PBMCs. Subjects who had been exposed to COVID-19, were actively infected with it, or had recovered from it provided the deeply sampled blood TCRbeta repertoires that made up the dataset. The repertoires were released in a freely available public database intended as a resource for research on the immune response to SARS-CoV-2. The samples were drawn from the first 160 participants of the ongoing ImmuneRACE study and from 1,254 subjects provided by 6 global collaborators. Sample metadata almost always included a de-identified subject ID, COVID-19 status, age in years and sex. Where available, HLA class I and class II types were taken from metadata supplied by the sample provider and were not determined by assay-based typing.

For this clone: What antigen it recognizes has not been identified. The sample holds no much larger clone one base away, and base qualities are not on file.

TCRbeta CDR3 regions were amplified from genomic DNA using the immunoSEQ Assay, a bias-controlled multiplex PCR. Per the original workflow: The number of nucleated cells in each sample was estimated from the amplification of reference gene primers within the assay. To quantify the absolute abundance of each unique TCRbeta CDR3 rearrangement, sequence reads were collapsed and filtered. Productive Simpson clonality was computed per sample as the square root of Simpson's diversity index over productive rearrangements. TCRdb took this table from immuneACCESS and kept in-frame rearrangements with V and J called. Such tables lack part of the clones; where checked against another copy, unresolved V genes explain under half of the gap, and the rest is unexplained. V, J and clone size reflect that table, while D and trimming were determined from the DNA. This sample gives about 90,000 clones in total; 70% to 90% of them show up just once. The ten largest clones add up to over 0.45% of the sample.

Broader findings and caveats from the paper: Clinical and demographic metadata were provided uncurated, with the amount varying by source and participant.

Whole blood was collected in K2EDTA tubes by collaborating institutions according to the institutions' own protocols. For TCRbeta analysis, collaborator samples were shipped as frozen whole blood, as isolated PBMCs, or as DNA extracted from either sample type. The CDR3 spans 11 residues, from the cysteine through the phenylalanine. The sequence is cut down to CDR3 DNA, 33 bases in frame from base 1. V was cut back by 3 bases and J by 9 bases, leaving a gap of 6 bases between them. Per the germline V gene (reference sequence), LNHDA is the CDR1 and SQIVND is the CDR2. The sequence was obtained from a man in his sixties with acute or convalescent COVID-19. Rearrangement joined TRBV19 to TRBJ2-1; the D gene identity is not certain. The sample comprised peripheral blood. The base sequence is TGTGCCAGTAGTATGAGTGGTGAGCAGTTCTTC. The translation is CASSMSGEQFF.